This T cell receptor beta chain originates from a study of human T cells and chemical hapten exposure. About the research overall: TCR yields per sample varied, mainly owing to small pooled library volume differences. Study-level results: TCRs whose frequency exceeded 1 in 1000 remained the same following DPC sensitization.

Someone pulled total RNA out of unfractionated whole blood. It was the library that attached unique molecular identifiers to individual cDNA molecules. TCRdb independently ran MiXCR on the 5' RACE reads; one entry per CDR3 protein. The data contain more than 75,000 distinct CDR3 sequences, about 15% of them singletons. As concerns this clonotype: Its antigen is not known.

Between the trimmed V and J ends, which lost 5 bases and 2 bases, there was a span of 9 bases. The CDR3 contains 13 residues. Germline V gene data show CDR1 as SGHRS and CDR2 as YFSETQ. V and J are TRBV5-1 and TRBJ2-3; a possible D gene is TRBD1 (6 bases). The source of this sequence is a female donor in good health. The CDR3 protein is CASRDSLTDTQYF. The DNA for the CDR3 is TGCGCCAGCAGGGACAGTCTCACAGATACGCAGTATTTT.